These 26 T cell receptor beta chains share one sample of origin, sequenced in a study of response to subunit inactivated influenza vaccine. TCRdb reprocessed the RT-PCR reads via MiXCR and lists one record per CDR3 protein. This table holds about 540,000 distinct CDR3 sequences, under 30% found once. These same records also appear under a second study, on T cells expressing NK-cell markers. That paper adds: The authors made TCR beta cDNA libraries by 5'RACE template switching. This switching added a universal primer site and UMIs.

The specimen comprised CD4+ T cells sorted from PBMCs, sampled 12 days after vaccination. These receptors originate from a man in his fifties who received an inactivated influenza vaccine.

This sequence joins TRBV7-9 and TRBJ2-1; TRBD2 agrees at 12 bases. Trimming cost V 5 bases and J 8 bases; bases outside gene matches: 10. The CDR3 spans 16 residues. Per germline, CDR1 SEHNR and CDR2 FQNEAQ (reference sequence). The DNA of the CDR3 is TGTGCCAGCAGCCCAGCCGGACTAGCGGGATTGGATGAGCAGTTCTTC. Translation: CASSPAGLAGLDEQFF.

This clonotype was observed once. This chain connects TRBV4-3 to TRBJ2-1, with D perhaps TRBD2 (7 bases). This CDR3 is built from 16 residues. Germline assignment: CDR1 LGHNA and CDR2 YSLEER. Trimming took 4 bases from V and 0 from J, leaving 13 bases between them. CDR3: CASSRIRGGSYNEQFF. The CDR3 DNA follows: TGCGCCAGCAGCCGGATAAGGGGGGGCTCCTACAATGAGCAGTTCTTC.

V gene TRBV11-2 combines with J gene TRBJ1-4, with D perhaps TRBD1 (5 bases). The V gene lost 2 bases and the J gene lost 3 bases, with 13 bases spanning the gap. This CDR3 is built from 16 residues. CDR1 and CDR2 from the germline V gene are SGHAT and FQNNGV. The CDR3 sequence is CASSLTGPRANEKLFF. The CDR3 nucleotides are TGTGCCAGCAGCTTAACGGGGCCGCGGGCTAATGAAAAACTGTTTTTT.

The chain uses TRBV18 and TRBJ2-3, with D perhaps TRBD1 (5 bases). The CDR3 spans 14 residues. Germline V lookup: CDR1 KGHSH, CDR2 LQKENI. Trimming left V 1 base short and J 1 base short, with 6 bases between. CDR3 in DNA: TGTGCCAGCTCACCACTGACAGGCACAGATACGCAGTATTTT. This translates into CASSPLTGTDTQYF.

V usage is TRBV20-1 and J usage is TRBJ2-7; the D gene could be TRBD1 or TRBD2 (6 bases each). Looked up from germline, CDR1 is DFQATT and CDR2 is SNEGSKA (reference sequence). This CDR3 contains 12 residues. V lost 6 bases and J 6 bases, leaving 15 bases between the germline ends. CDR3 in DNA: TGCAGTGCCCTCCGGGGGCCTACCGAGCAGTACTTC. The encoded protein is CSALRGPTEQYF.

The CDR3 DNA is TGTGCCATCAGTGAGTCTGGGGCCGGGGAGCTGTTTTTT. This encodes CAISESGAGELFF. The rearrangement links TRBV10-3 to TRBJ2-2; D is uncertain. CDR3 length: 13 amino acids. From germline, CDR1 is ENHRY and CDR2 SYGVKD. V dropped 0 bases and J dropped 6 bases, with 5 bases sitting between them.

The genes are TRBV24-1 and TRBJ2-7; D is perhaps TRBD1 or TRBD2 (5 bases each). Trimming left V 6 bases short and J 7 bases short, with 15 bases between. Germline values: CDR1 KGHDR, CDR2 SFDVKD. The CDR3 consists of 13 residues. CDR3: CATSPKGTKEQYF. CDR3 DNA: TGTGCCACCAGTCCGAAAGGGACGAAAGAGCAGTACTTC.

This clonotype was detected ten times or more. CDR3 sequence: CASSLDRGVDTGELFF. The CDR3 coding sequence is TGTGCCAGCAGTTTAGACAGGGGTGTGGACACCGGGGAGCTGTTTTTT. The chain uses TRBV12-3 or TRBV12-4 and TRBJ2-2; 7 bases fit TRBD1. With 1 base clipped from V and 3 bases from J, the junction kept 5 bases outside the gene matches. CDR3 length equals 16 residues.

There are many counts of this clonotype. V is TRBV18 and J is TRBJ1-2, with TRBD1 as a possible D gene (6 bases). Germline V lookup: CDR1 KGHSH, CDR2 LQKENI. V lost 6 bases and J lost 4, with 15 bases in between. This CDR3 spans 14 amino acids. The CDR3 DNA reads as TGTGCCAGCTCCCTCACCGGACAGTCCTATGGCTACACCTTC. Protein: CASSLTGQSYGYTF.

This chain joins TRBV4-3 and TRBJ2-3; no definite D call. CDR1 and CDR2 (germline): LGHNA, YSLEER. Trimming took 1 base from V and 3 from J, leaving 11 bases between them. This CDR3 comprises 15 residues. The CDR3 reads CASSQARANTDTQYF. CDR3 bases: TGCGCCAGCAGCCAAGCCCGAGCGAATACAGATACGCAGTATTTT.

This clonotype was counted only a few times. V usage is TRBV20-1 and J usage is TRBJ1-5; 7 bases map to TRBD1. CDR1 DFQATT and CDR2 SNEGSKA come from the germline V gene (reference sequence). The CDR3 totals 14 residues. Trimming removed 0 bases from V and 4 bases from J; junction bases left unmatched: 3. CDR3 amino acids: CSARDGTANQPQHF. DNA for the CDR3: TGCAGTGCTAGAGATGGGACAGCGAATCAGCCCCAGCATTTT.

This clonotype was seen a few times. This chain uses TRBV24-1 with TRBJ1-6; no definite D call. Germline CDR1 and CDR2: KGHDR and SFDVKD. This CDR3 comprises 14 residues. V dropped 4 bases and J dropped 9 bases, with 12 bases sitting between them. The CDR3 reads CATSEARWGSPLHF. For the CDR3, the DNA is TGTGCCACCAGTGAGGCCAGGTGGGGTTCACCCCTCCACTTT.

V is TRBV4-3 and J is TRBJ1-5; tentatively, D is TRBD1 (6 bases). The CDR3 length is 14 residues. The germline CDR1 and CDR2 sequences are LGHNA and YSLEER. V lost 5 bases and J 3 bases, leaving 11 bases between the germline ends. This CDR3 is CASSVGTNNQPQHF. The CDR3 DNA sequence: TGCGCCAGCAGCGTGGGGACAAACAATCAGCCCCAGCATTTT.

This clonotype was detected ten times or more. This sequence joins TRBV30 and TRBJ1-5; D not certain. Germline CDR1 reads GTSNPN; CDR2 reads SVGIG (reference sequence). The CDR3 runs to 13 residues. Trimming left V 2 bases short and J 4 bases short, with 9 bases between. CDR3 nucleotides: TGTGCCTGGAGTAAACGGGGAAATCAGCCCCAGCATTTT. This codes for CAWSKRGNQPQHF.

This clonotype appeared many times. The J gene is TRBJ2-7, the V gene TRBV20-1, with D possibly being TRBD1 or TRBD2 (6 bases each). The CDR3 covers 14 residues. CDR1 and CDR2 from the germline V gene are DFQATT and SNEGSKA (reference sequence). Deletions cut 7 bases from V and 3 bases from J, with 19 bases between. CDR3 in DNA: TGCAGTGTTAAACCGGGGGCCACCCACTACGAGCAGTACTTC. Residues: CSVKPGATHYEQYF.

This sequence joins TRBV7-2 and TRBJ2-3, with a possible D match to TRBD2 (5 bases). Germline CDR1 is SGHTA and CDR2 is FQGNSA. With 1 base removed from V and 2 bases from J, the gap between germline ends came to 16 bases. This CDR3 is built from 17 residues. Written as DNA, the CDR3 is TGTGCCAGCAGCTTAGGAGCTAGCCCCATTTACACAGATACGCAGTATTTT. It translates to CASSLGASPIYTDTQYF.

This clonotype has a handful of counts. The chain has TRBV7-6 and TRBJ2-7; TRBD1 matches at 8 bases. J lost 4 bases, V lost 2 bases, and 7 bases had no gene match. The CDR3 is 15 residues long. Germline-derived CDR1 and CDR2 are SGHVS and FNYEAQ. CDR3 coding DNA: TGTGCCAGCAGCTTAAGGGAGCAGGGGGCTTACGAGCAGTACTTC. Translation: CASSLREQGAYEQYF.

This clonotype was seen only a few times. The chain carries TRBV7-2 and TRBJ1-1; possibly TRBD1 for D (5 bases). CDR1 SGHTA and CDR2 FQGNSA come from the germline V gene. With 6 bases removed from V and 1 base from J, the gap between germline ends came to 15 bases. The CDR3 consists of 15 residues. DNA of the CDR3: TGTGCCAGCAGTTCCCTTGGGGCAACGAACACTGAAGCTTTCTTT. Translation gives CASSSLGATNTEAFF.

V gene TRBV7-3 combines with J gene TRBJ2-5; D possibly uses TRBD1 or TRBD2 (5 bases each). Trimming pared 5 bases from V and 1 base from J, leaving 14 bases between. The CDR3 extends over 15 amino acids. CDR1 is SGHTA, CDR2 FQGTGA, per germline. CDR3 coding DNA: TGTGCCAGCAGCCCCCATGGGACGATCCAAGAGACCCAGTACTTC. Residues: CASSPHGTIQETQYF.

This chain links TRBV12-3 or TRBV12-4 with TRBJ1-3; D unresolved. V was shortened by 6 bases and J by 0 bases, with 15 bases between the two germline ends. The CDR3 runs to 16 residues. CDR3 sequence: CASRPFIRSSGNTIYF. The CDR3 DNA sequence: TGTGCCAGCAGGCCCTTTATACGGAGCTCTGGAAACACCATATATTTT.

The CDR3 protein is CASSSGTGGAGYNEQFF. Written as DNA, the CDR3 is TGTGCCAGCAGCTCAGGGACAGGGGGCGCTGGGTACAATGAGCAGTTCTTC. The V gene is TRBV3-1, the J gene TRBJ2-1; TRBD1 matches at 12 bases. CDR1 is LGHDT, CDR2 YNNKEL, per germline (reference sequence). Trimming took 5 bases from V and 4 from J; bases not matched to a gene: 9. The CDR3 is 17 residues long.

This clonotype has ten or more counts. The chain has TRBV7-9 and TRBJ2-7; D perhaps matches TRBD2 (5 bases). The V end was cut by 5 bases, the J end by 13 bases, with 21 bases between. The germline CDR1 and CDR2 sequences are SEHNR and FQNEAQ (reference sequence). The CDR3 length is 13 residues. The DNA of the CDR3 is TGTGCCAGCAGCGCCCGAAGGGATGGTCTAGCATACTTC. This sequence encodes CASSARRDGLAYF.

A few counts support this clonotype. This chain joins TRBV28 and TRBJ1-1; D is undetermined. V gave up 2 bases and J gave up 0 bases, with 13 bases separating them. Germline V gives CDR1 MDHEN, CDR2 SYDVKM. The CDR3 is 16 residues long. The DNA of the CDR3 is TGTGCCAGCAGTTTAGCTCATTTTTGGATGAACACTGAAGCTTTCTTT. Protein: CASSLAHFWMNTEAFF.

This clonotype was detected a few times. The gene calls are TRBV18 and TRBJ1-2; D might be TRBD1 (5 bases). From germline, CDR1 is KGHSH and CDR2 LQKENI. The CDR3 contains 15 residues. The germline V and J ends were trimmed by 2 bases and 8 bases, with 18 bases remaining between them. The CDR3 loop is CASSPTGLRTGGYTF. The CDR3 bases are TGTGCCAGCTCACCAACGGGACTACGTACGGGGGGCTACACCTTC.

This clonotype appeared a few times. CDR3 DNA sequence: TGTGCCAGCAGGGTTGCCGGCACCGGGGAGCTGTTTTTT. Encoded protein: CASRVAGTGELFF. The chain is built from TRBV6-1 and TRBJ2-2; D is uncertain. V shed 6 bases and J shed 4 bases, with 9 bases lying between them. Germline V gives CDR1 MNHNS, CDR2 SASEGT. The CDR3 is 13 amino acids.

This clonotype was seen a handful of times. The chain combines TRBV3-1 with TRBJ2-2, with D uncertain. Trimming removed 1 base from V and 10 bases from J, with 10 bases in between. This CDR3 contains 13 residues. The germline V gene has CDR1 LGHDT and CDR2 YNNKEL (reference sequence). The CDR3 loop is CASSQAQNTELFF. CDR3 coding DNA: TGTGCCAGCAGCCAAGCCCAGAACACGGAGCTGTTTTTT.